The clone carrying this TCR beta chain was counted ten times or more. As yet, its antigen is unknown. Uncontrolled infections, other autoimmune diseases, pregnancy or lactation led to exclusion of patients. What was amplified from RNA transcripts were TCR beta CDR3 regions. TCR CDR3 regions were first amplified by RT-PCR with HTBI primers. TCRdb passed the multiplex PCR reads through MiXCR, listing each CDR3 protein once. Here the sample spans about 340,000 distinct CDR3 sequences, about 21% being singletons. Germline values: CDR1 ENHRY, CDR2 SYGVKD. Trimming at V came to 6 bases and at J to 7 bases, leaving 6 bases not matched to a gene. This CDR3 region has 14 residues. This sample is drawn from a study of T cells in Graves' hyperthyroidism and ophthalmopathy. Study results and limitations: Ophthalmopathy was distinguished from stable hyperthyroidism by 13 V-J signatures. The model made its ophthalmopathy prediction, and onset followed a median 6.5 months later. Among thyroid clonotypes expanded above 0.001, most also appeared in blood.

Sequenced sample: blood. The chain links TRBV10-3 to TRBJ2-1; 10 nucleotides agree with TRBD2. This TCR came from a woman aged 45 to 65 with Graves' hyperthyroidism. The CDR3 reads CAIRAGGPENEQFF. CDR3 sequence (DNA): TGTGCCATCAGAGCGGGGGGGCCGGAAAATGAGCAGTTCTTC.